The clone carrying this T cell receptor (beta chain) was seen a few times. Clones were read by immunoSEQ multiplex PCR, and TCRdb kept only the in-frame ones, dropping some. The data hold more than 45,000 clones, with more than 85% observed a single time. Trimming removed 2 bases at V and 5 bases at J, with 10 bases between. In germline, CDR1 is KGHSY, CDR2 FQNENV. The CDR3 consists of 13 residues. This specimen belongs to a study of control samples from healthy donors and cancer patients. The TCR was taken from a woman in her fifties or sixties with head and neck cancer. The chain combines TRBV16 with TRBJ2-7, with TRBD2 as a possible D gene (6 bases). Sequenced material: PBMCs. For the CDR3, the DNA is TGTGCCAGCAGCCAAGTACCTAGCGACGAGCAGTACTTC. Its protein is CASSQVPSDEQYF.